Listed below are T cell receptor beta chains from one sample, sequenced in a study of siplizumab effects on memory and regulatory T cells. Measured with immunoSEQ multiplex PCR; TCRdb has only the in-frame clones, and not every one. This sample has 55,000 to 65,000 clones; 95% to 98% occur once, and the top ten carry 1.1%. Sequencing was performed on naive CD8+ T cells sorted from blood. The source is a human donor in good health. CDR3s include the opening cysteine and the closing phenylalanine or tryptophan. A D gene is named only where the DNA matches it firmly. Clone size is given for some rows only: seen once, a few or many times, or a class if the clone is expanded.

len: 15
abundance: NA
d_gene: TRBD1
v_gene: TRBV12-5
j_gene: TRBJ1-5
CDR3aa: CASGFGTGGDQPQHF
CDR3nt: TGTGCTAGTGGTTTCGGGACAGGTGGGGATCAGCCCCAGCATTTT

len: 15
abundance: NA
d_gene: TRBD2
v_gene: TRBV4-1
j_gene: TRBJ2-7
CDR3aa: CASSQKIAGAWEQYF
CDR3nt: TGCGCCAGCAGCCAAAAAATAGCGGGAGCGTGGGAGCAGTACTTC

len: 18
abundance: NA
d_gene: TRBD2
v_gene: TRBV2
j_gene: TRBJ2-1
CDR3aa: CASSEPDRTSVEFDEQFF
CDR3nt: TGTGCCAGCAGTGAACCCGACAGGACTAGCGTGGAATTTGATGAGCAGTTCTTC

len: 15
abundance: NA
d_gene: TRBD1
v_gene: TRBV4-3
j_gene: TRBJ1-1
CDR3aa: CASSQEGQINTEAFF
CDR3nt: TGCGCCAGCAGCCAAGAGGGACAGATAAACACTGAAGCTTTCTTT

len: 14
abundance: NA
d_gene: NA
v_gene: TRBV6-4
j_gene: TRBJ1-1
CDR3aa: CASRRNRMNTEAFF
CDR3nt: TGTGCCAGCAGAAGGAACAGGATGAACACTGAAGCTTTCTTT

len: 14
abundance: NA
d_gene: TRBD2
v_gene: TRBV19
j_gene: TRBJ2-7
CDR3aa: CASSMGGSGYEQYF
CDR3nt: TGTGCCAGTAGTATGGGGGGGAGTGGATACGAGCAGTACTTC

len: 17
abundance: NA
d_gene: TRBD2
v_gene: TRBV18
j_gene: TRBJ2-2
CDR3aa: CASSPGLAARDSGELFF
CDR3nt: TGTGCCAGCTCACCGGGACTAGCGGCCAGGGATTCCGGGGAGCTGTTTTTT

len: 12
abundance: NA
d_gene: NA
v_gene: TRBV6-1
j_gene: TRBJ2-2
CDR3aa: CASSPRTGELFF
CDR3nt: TGTGCCAGCAGCCCGAGGACCGGGGAGCTGTTTTTT

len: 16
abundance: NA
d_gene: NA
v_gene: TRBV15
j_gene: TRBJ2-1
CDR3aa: CATSRDLGALLNEQFF
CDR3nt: TGTGCCACCAGCAGAGATTTGGGGGCTCTTCTAAATGAGCAGTTCTTC

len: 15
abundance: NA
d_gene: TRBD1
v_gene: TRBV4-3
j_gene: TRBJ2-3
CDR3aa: CASSQGTGGTDTQYF
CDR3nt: TGCGCCAGCAGCCAAGGGACAGGGGGCACAGATACGCAGTATTTT

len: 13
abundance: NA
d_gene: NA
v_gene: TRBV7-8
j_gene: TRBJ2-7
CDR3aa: CASSLAGTYEQYF
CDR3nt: TGTGCCAGCAGCTTAGCAGGAACCTACGAGCAGTACTTC

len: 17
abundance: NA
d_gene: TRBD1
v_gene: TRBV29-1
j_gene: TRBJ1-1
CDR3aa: CSVVPGGDSGRGPEAFF
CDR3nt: TGCAGCGTTGTTCCCGGGGGCGACAGTGGGAGGGGGCCTGAAGCTTTCTTT

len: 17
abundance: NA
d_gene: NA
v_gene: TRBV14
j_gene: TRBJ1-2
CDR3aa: CASSQGLAERTIYGYTF
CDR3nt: TGTGCCAGCAGCCAAGGATTAGCAGAGCGGACAATCTATGGCTACACCTTC

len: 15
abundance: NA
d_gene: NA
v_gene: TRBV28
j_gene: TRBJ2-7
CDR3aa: CASNPAGGLTYEQYF
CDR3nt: TGTGCCAGCAATCCAGCGGGTGGACTAACCTACGAGCAGTACTTC

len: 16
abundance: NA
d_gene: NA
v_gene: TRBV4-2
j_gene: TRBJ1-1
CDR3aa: CASSQGANSVNTEAFF
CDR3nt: TGTGCCAGCAGCCAAGGTGCCAACTCTGTGAACACTGAAGCTTTCTTT

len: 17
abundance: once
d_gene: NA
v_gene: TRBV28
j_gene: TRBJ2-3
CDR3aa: CASSLERKREGTDTQYF
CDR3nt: TGTGCCAGCAGTTTAGAGCGAAAAAGGGAGGGCACAGATACGCAGTATTTT

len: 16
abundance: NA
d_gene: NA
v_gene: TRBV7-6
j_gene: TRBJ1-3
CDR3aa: CASSPSRTSSGNTIYF
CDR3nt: TGTGCCAGCAGCCCATCGCGGACGTCCTCTGGAAACACCATATATTTT

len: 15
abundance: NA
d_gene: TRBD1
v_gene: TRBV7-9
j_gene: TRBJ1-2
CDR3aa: CASSFATGGNYGYTF
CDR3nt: TGTGCCAGCAGCTTCGCGACAGGGGGCAACTATGGCTACACCTTC

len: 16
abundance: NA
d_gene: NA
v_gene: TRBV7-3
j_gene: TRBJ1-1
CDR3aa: CASSRIWDGWNTEAFF
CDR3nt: TGTGCCAGCAGCCGAATTTGGGACGGCTGGAACACTGAAGCTTTCTTT

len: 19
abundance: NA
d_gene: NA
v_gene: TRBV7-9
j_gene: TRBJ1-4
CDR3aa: CASSWVGQWQEETNEKLFF
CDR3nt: TGTGCCAGCAGCTGGGTAGGACAGTGGCAAGAAGAAACTAATGAAAAACTGTTTTTT

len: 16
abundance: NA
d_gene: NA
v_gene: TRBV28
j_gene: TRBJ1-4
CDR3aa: CASSLFQGATNEKLFF
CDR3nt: TGTGCCAGCAGTTTATTTCAGGGCGCAACTAATGAAAAACTGTTTTTT

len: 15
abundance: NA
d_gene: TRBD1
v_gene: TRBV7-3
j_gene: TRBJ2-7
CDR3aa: CASSLGGGQGYEQYF
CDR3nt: TGTGCCAGCAGCTTAGGAGGGGGACAGGGCTACGAGCAGTACTTC

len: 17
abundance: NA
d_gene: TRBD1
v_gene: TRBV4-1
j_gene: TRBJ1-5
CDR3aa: CASSYRQGGESNQPQHF
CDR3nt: TGCGCCAGCAGCTATCGACAGGGCGGGGAGAGCAATCAGCCCCAGCATTTT

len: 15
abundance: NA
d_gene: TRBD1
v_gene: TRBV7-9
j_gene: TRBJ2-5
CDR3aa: CASSSLTGRAPTQYF
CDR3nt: TGTGCCAGCAGCTCATTGACAGGGCGTGCCCCTACCCAGTACTTC

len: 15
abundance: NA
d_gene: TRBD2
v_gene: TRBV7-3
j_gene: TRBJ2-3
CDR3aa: CASSATSGHTDTQYF
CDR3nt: TGTGCCAGCAGTGCGACTAGCGGTCACACAGATACGCAGTATTTT

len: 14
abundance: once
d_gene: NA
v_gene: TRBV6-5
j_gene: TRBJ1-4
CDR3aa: CASTRGLVGEKLFF
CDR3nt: TGTGCCAGCACTCGAGGCCTGGTAGGCGAAAAACTGTTTTTT

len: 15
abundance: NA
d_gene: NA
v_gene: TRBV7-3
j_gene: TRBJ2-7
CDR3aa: CASSQFIGGNYEQYF
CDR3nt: TGTGCCAGCAGCCAATTTATAGGGGGGAACTACGAGCAGTACTTC

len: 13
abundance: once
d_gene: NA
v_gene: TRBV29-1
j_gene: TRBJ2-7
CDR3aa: CSVRVTETYEQYF
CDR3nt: TGCAGCGTTAGAGTGACAGAGACCTACGAGCAGTACTTC

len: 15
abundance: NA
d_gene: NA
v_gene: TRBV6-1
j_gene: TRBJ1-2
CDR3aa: CASSEVGGHVYGYTF
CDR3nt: TGTGCCAGCAGTGAAGTAGGTGGACATGTCTATGGCTACACCTTC

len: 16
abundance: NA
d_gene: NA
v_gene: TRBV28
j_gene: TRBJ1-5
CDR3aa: CASSLGPGASNQPQHF
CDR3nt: TGTGCCAGCAGTTTAGGCCCGGGGGCTAGCAATCAGCCCCAGCATTTT

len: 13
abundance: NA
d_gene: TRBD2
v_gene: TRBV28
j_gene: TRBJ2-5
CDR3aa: CASRGSGTETQYF
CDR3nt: TGTGCCAGCAGGGGTAGCGGGACTGAGACCCAGTACTTC

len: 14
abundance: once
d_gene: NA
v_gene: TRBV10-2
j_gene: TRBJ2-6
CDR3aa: CATTPLSGANVLTF
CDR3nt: TGCGCCACGACCCCGCTCTCTGGGGCCAACGTCCTGACTTTC

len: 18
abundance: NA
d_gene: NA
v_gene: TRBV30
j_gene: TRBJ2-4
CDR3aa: CAWSGGREPFLAKNIQYF
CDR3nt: TGTGCCTGGAGTGGGGGCAGGGAGCCCTTCCTAGCCAAAAACATTCAGTACTTC

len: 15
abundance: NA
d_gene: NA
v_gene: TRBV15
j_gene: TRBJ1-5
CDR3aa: CATSKGGGGNQPQHF
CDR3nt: TGTGCCACCAGCAAAGGGGGTGGCGGCAATCAGCCCCAGCATTTT